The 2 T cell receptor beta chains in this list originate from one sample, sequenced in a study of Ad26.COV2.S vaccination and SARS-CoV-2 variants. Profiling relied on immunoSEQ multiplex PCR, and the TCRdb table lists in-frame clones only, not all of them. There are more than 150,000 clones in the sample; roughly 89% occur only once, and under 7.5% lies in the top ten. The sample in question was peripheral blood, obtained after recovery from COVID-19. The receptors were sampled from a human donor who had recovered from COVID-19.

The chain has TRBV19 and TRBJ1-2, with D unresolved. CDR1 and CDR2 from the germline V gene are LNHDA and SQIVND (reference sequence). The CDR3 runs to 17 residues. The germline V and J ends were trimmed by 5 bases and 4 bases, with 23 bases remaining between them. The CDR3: CASSEFAQSDTFYGYTF. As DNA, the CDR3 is TGTGCCAGTAGTGAATTTGCCCAGTCAGACACCTTCTATGGCTACACCTTC.

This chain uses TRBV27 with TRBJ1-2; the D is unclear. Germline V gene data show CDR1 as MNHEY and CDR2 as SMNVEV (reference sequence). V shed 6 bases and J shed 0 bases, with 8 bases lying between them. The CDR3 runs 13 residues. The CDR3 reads CASSLSSNYGYTF. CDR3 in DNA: TGTGCCAGCAGCCTCTCTTCTAACTATGGCTACACCTTC.